Listed below are T cell receptor beta chains from one sample, sequenced in a study of chemoradiotherapy in HPV16-positive cancers. The method was immunoSEQ multiplex PCR; TCRdb's version includes in-frame clones alone and lacks a portion of them. The profile shows about 7,000 clones, approximately 79% of them singletons. Sample acquisition took place from a patient who underwent chemoradiotherapy. Receptors were obtained from a human donor with HPV-associated anogenital cancer. The CDR3 runs from the conserved cysteine through the conserved F or W. D genes are given only for firm matches. Clone size is stated in some rows and not others, as once, few, many or a class when expanded.

TRBJ1-2,NA,TRBV15,NA,CATSRAGREYDYGYTF,TGTGCCACCAGCAGAGCCGGGAGGGAATATGACTATGGCTACACCTTC
TRBJ1-1,NA,TRBV21-1,NA,CASSKLAGEAFF,TGTGCCAGCAGCAAACTAGCCGGGGAAGCTTTCTTT
TRBJ1-1,NA,TRBV4-2,NA,CASSQETRTSPEAFF,TGTGCCAGCAGCCAAGAGACACGGACAAGCCCTGAAGCTTTCTTT
TRBJ1-5,NA,TRBV28,NA,CASTEHTGNQPQHF,TGTGCCAGCACCGAACACACGGGCAATCAGCCCCAGCATTTT
TRBJ2-6,NA,TRBV19,TRBD1,CASSKGQGRNSGANVLTF,TGTGCCAGTAGCAAGGGACAGGGACGGAATTCTGGGGCCAACGTCCTGACTTTC
TRBJ1-1,NA,TRBV10-3,TRBD1,CAISTGEGTEAFF,TGTGCCATCAGTACAGGGGAAGGCACTGAAGCTTTCTTT
TRBJ2-3,NA,TRBV9,NA,CASSFGSSVTTDTQYF,TGTGCCAGCAGCTTTGGGTCTAGCGTAACCACAGATACGCAGTATTTT
TRBJ2-7,once,TRBV28,NA,CASSSPFHEQYF,TGTGCCAGCAGTTCCCCCTTCCACGAGCAGTACTTC
TRBJ1-6,NA,TRBV6-1,TRBD1,CASSPKRGLSPLHF,TGTGCCAGCAGCCCGAAGAGGGGGCTTTCACCCCTCCACTTT
TRBJ2-7,NA,TRBV5-1,NA,CASGGPSYEQYF,TGCGCCAGCGGGGGTCCGTCCTACGAGCAGTACTTC
TRBJ2-3,NA,TRBV9,NA,CASSVSTASLDTQYF,TGTGCCAGCAGCGTTTCGACAGCCAGCTTGGATACGCAGTATTTT